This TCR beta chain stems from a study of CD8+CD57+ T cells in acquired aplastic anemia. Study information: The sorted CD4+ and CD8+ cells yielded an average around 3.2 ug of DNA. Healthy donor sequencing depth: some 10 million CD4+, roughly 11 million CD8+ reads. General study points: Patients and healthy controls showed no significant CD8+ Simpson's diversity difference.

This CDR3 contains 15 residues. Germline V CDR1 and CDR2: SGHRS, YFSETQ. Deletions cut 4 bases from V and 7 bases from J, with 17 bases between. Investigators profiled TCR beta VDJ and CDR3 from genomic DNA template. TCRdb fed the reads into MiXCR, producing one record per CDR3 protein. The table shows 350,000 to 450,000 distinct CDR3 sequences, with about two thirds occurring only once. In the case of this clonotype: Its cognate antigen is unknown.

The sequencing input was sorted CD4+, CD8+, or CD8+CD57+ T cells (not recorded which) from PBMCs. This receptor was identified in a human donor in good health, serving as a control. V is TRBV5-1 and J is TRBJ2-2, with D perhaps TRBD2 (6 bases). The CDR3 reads CASSLEGQRNGELFF. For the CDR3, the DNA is TGCGCCAGCAGCCTGGAGGGTCAGCGGAACGGGGAGCTGTTTTTT. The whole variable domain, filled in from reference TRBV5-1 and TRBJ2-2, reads KAGVTQTPRYLIKTRGQQVTLSCSPISGHRSVSWYQQTPGQGLQFLFEYFSETQRNKGNFPGRFSGRQFSNSRSEMNVSTLELGDSALYLCASSLEGQRNGELFFGEGSRLTVL.